A selection of T cell receptor beta chains follows, all from one sample in a study of shared clonotypes between healthy human individuals. The repertoire was sequenced with immunoSEQ multiplex PCR; TCRdb's copy has only in-frame clones and lacks some. This table has 110,000 or so clones, about 63% appearing once. Material: memory CD8+ T cells sorted from blood. The receptors stem from a woman aged 25 to 39 in good health. The CDR3 runs from the conserved cysteine through the conserved F or W. D genes are given only for firm matches. Clone size is not always given. Where it is, it says once, few, many or a class for expanded clones.

cdr3_aa cdr3_nt clone_size v_call d_call j_call
CASSVAWGTNEQFF TGTGCCAGCAGCGTAGCTTGGGGCACCAATGAGCAGTTCTTC - TRBV9 - TRBJ2-1
CASSDRENTEAFF TGTGCCAGCAGTGATCGGGAGAACACTGAAGCTTTCTTT medium-sized TRBV6-1 - TRBJ1-1
CASSSTGEGDQPQHF TGTGCCAGCAGCTCGACAGGGGAAGGGGATCAGCCCCAGCATTTT once TRBV5-4 TRBD1 TRBJ1-5
CASSLVSGAVYGYTF TGTGCCAGCAGCTTAGTTTCCGGGGCCGTTTATGGCTACACCTTC - TRBV7-9 - TRBJ1-2
CASSFIGNQPQHF TGTGCCAGCAGTTTCATCGGCAATCAGCCCCAGCATTTT - TRBV28 - TRBJ1-5
CASSELQIEGQGRETQYF TGTGCCAGCAGTGAACTACAGATCGAAGGACAGGGGCGGGAGACCCAGTACTTC - TRBV25-1 TRBD1 TRBJ2-5
CASSDTNLDTQYF TGTGCCAGCAGCGACACTAACCTGGATACGCAGTATTTT - TRBV5-4 - TRBJ2-3
CASSGWEFPYEQYF TGCGCCAGCAGTGGGTGGGAGTTCCCCTACGAGCAGTACTTC - TRBV10-1 - TRBJ2-7
CASSFGLAGDSYEQYF TGCGCCAGCAGCTTTGGACTAGCGGGTGACTCCTACGAGCAGTACTTC - TRBV5-1 TRBD2 TRBJ2-7
CASQGDRGFPTNEKLFF TGTGCCAGCCAGGGGGACAGGGGGTTCCCAACTAATGAAAAACTGTTTTTT - TRBV2 TRBD1 TRBJ1-4
CASEDRGRSTEAFF TGTGCCAGCGAAGACAGGGGGCGAAGCACTGAAGCTTTCTTT - TRBV7-9 TRBD1 TRBJ1-1
CASGASGSYEQYF TGTGCCAGTGGGGCTAGCGGGAGCTACGAGCAGTACTTC many TRBV19 TRBD2 TRBJ2-7
CASSLYGKVTNYGYTF TGTGCCAGCAGTTTATACGGGAAAGTAACTAACTATGGCTACACCTTC many TRBV28 - TRBJ1-2
CASSEGASGANVLTF TGTGCCAGCAGTGAAGGTGCCTCTGGGGCCAACGTCCTGACTTTC many TRBV6-1 - TRBJ2-6
CASSPRVQGNDGTEAFF TGTGCCAGCTCCCCGCGAGTTCAGGGTAATGATGGGACTGAAGCTTTCTTT - TRBV18 - TRBJ1-1
CASSTGLTNTGELFF TGTGCCAGCAGTACGGGACTGACGAACACCGGGGAGCTGTTTTTT - TRBV27 - TRBJ2-2
CAISDRDRVYEQYF TGTGCCATCAGTGATCGGGACAGGGTATACGAGCAGTACTTC - TRBV10-3 TRBD1 TRBJ2-7
CASSISGRRTGELFF TGTGCCAGCAGCATCAGCGGGAGACGTACCGGGGAGCTGTTTTTT - TRBV7-8 TRBD2 TRBJ2-2
CASSYSGPYSYEQYF TGTGCCAGCAGTTACTCGGGACCATACTCCTACGAGCAGTACTTC - TRBV6-6 - TRBJ2-7
CASSLNRGPEETQYF TGTGCCAGCAGCTTAAATAGGGGACCCGAAGAGACCCAGTACTTC - TRBV7-9 - TRBJ2-5
CASSLVGASGRADRTGELFF TGTGCCAGCAGCTTAGTAGGTGCAAGCGGGAGGGCCGATCGGACCGGGGAGCTGTTTTTT - TRBV7-3 TRBD2 TRBJ2-2
CASSQEDWVSGTYNEQFF TGTGCCAGCAGCCAAGAGGACTGGGTTAGCGGGACATACAATGAGCAGTTCTTC - TRBV4-2 TRBD2 TRBJ2-1
CASISGTSTDTQYF TGTGCCAGCATTAGCGGGACTAGCACAGATACGCAGTATTTT - TRBV2 TRBD2 TRBJ2-3
CASSDHRGDTGELFF TGTGCCAGCAGTGACCACAGGGGGGACACCGGGGAGCTGTTTTTT - TRBV6-4 TRBD1 TRBJ2-2
CASSLTASFSNEQFF TGTGCCAGCAGCTTGACGGCTAGTTTTTCCAATGAGCAGTTCTTC many TRBV5-6 - TRBJ2-1
CASSPRTGLNTEAFF TGTGCCAGTAGTCCCCGGACAGGGCTTAACACTGAAGCTTTCTTT many TRBV19 TRBD1 TRBJ1-1
CASSGWTSGRTHNEQYF TGTGCCAGCAGCGGATGGACTAGCGGGAGGACTCATAACGAGCAGTACTTC - TRBV5-4 TRBD2 TRBJ2-7
CASSLWTDDYGYTF TGTGCCAGCAGTTTATGGACAGACGACTATGGCTACACCTTC few TRBV28 - TRBJ1-2
CASSIVPPHMNTEAFF TGTGCCAGTAGTATAGTTCCCCCCCATATGAACACTGAAGCTTTCTTT - TRBV19 - TRBJ1-1
CASSLTKGLGEAFF TGTGCCAGCAGTCTAACTAAGGGTCTCGGTGAAGCTTTCTTT - TRBV27 - TRBJ1-1
CASSDKPSSDSYNEQFF TGTGCCAGCAGCGATAAACCATCTAGCGACTCCTACAATGAGCAGTTCTTC once TRBV13 - TRBJ2-1
CASSSEGGGLPNTEAFF TGCGCCAGCAGCTCCGAAGGCGGGGGACTCCCAAACACTGAAGCTTTCTTT - TRBV5-1 - TRBJ1-1
CATLGLAGRAKGTDTQYF TGTGCCACCCTGGGACTAGCGGGAAGGGCGAAAGGCACAGATACGCAGTATTTT - TRBV2 TRBD2 TRBJ2-3
CASKDRVGGEKLFF TGTGCCAGCAAAGACAGGGTAGGGGGTGAAAAACTGTTTTTT - TRBV27 TRBD1 TRBJ1-4
CASNTRRSKRGQPQHF TGTGCCAGCAACACTAGGCGGTCCAAGCGCGGTCAGCCCCAGCATTTT - TRBV28 - TRBJ1-5
CSVEDRVQGGYTF TGCAGCGTTGAAGATCGGGTCCAGGGTGGCTACACCTTC few TRBV29-1 - TRBJ1-2
CASSLSGTDTQYF TGTGCCAGCAGCCTAAGCGGGACGGATACGCAGTATTTT medium-sized TRBV6-4 TRBD2 TRBJ2-3
CASSQWRHQETQYF TGCGCCAGCAGCCAATGGCGGCACCAAGAGACCCAGTACTTC - TRBV4-1 - TRBJ2-5
CASWRGEADTQYF TGTGCCAGCTGGCGGGGAGAGGCAGATACGCAGTATTTT - TRBV2 - TRBJ2-3
CASSLRVGVAGEQYF TGTGCCAGCAGCTTGAGGGTCGGGGTGGCAGGGGAGCAGTACTTC - TRBV5-4 - TRBJ2-7
CASSPRTETSTDTQYF TGTGCCAGCAGCCCTCGGACTGAGACTAGCACAGATACGCAGTATTTT - TRBV7-9 - TRBJ2-3
CASSQDPASGSDEQFF TGTGCCAGCAGCCAAGACCCGGCTAGCGGGAGCGATGAGCAGTTCTTC - TRBV4-2 TRBD2 TRBJ2-1
CATSRVAAWPQHF TGTGCCACCAGCAGAGTGGCCGCCTGGCCCCAGCATTTT - TRBV15 - TRBJ1-5
CASSLSGPYEQYF TGTGCCAGCAGTTTATCCGGGCCGTACGAGCAGTACTTC once TRBV28 - TRBJ2-7